These 3 T cell receptor beta chains came from one sample sequenced in a study of blood T cell repertoires in COVID-19. Clones were read by immunoSEQ multiplex PCR, and TCRdb kept only the in-frame ones, dropping some. The data show a few hundred thousand clones, 75% to 90% seen once. Sequenced input: peripheral blood. The receptors shown here come from a woman in her 70s with COVID-19, enrolled during active disease.

This clone appeared a few times. Distinct nucleotide sequences in the sample also encode this CDR3. V and J are TRBV27 and TRBJ1-1; D possibly corresponds to TRBD1 (6 bases). CDR1 is MNHEY, CDR2 SMNVEV, per germline (reference sequence). The CDR3 length is 14 residues. Deletions cut 3 bases from V and 2 bases from J, with 10 bases between. DNA for the CDR3: TGTGCCAGCAGTTTCAGGGGCGGTAACACTGAAGCTTTCTTT. Translating it yields CASSFRGGNTEAFF.

The rearrangement uses TRBV5-8 and TRBJ2-1; possibly TRBD1 for D (6 bases). Per the germline V gene, CDR1 is SGHTS and CDR2 is YDEGEE. The CDR3 runs to 14 residues. Trimming stripped 6 bases from V and 5 bases from J, with 15 bases between. The DNA of the CDR3 is TGTGCCAGCAACAGGGCAGGCCTGGACAATGAGCAGTTCTTC. Its translation: CASNRAGLDNEQFF.

The chain is built from TRBV5-1 and TRBJ1-1, with 8 bases identical to TRBD1. CDR1 is SGHRS and CDR2 is YFSETQ in the germline V gene. The CDR3 is 20 amino acids. V lost 0 bases to trimming and J lost 0 bases; unmatched junction nucleotides: 16. The CDR3 region has the DNA TGCGCCAGCAGCTTGGCCGCAGGGGGCGCGTCGGTGTGTTTGAACACTGAAGCTTTCTTT. Its translation: CASSLAAGGASVCLNTEAFF.